This T cell receptor beta chain was sequenced during a study of T cell responses to AZD1222 COVID-19 vaccine. Study results and caveats: Clonal diversity may have been underestimated in mostly white British donors. Close to half of all spike-specific TCRs reportedly target regions of the variants that are unmutated.

In germline, CDR1 is KGHSH, CDR2 LQKENI. The CDR3 is 14 residues long. Trimming pared 5 bases from V and 3 bases from J, leaving 11 bases between. Some second doses came at about 4 weeks and others at about 12 weeks; these were pooled. Of note for this clone: Its antigen is undetermined.

The repertoire was sequenced with immunoSEQ multiplex PCR; TCRdb's copy has only in-frame clones and lacks some. In the table there are some 150,000 clones, about 86% of which are singletons. This sequence joins TRBV18 and TRBJ1-5; maybe TRBD1 (5 bases). The TCR comes from an adult who received the AZD1222 COVID-19 vaccine. Specimen: peripheral blood, collected 28 days after the second AZD1222 dose. Here the CDR3 reads CASSKTGFNQPQHF. The DNA of the CDR3 is TGTGCCAGCTCAAAAACAGGTTTCAATCAGCCCCAGCATTTT.